Each of the 24 T cell receptor beta chains below was sequenced from the same sample in a study of T cell responses to AZD1222 COVID-19 vaccine. Here immunoSEQ multiplex PCR was the method, and the copy in TCRdb shows in-frame clones only, minus some. The sample yields approximately 99,000 clones, approximately 89% seen once. Sequencing was performed on peripheral blood, taken 28 days after the second AZD1222 dose. These receptors all come from an adult who received the AZD1222 COVID-19 vaccine.

The chain uses TRBV18 and TRBJ1-1; D unclear. The CDR3 runs 14 residues. V shed 3 bases and J shed 1 base, with 9 bases lying between them. The germline V gene has CDR1 KGHSH and CDR2 LQKENI. The CDR3 DNA is TGTGCCAGCTCACCTACCGTTCAGAACACTGAAGCTTTCTTT. It translates to CASSPTVQNTEAFF.

The chain combines TRBV2 with TRBJ1-5; 10 positions agree with TRBD1. The germline V gene has CDR1 SNHLY and CDR2 FYNNEI. The V and J ends lost 6 bases and 7 bases, in that order; junction bases with no gene match: 6. The CDR3 sequence is 14 residues long. CDR3 DNA sequence: TGTGCCAGCAGACCTCGGACAGGGGGACAGCCCCAGCATTTT. This sequence encodes CASRPRTGGQPQHF.

This chain uses TRBV19 with TRBJ2-7; D may match TRBD1 or TRBD2 (7 bases each). Germline V gives CDR1 LNHDA, CDR2 SQIVND (reference sequence). Trimming stripped 2 bases from V and 2 bases from J, with 22 bases between. The CDR3 contains 18 residues. This chain's CDR3 is CASSIRVPPRGGAYEQYF. CDR3 in DNA: TGTGCCAGTAGTATACGGGTGCCCCCCAGGGGGGGAGCCTACGAGCAGTACTTC.

The chain employs TRBV28 and TRBJ1-2; possible D gene TRBD1, 6 bases. From germline, CDR1 is MDHEN and CDR2 SYDVKM. V gave up 5 bases and J gave up 0 bases, with 22 bases separating them. The CDR3 has 18 amino acids. CDR3 sequence (DNA): TGTGCCAGCAGTAGTGGGGGGCAGGGTTTTGGATCTAACTATGGCTACACCTTC. Residues: CASSSGGQGFGSNYGYTF.

V gene TRBV7-2 combines with J gene TRBJ2-3; unclear D gene. Germline CDR1 is SGHTA and CDR2 is FQGNSA. CDR3 length equals 15 residues. V was cut by 2 bases and J by 2 bases, with 11 bases left in between. The CDR3 bases are TGTGCCAGCAGCTTAAGTTTCCGATTCACAGATACGCAGTATTTT. Amino acid sequence: CASSLSFRFTDTQYF.

V usage is TRBV6-5 and J usage is TRBJ1-6; 7 bases align to TRBD1. Trimming at V came to 6 bases and at J to 9 bases, leaving 8 bases not matched to a gene. Per germline, CDR1 MNHEY and CDR2 SVGAGI. CDR3 size: 14 residues. CDR3 in amino acids: CASSPGQYGSPLHF. CDR3 sequence (DNA): TGTGCCAGCAGCCCGGGACAGTACGGTTCACCCCTCCACTTT.

The J gene is TRBJ2-5, the V gene TRBV13; the match to TRBD1 covers 9 bases. V lost 5 bases and J lost 1; bases outside the gene matches: 11. Germline V gene lookup returns CDR1 PRHDT and CDR2 FYEKMQ (reference sequence). The CDR3 is 17 amino acids. Here the CDR3 DNA reads TGTGCCAGCAGCCTGGGACAGGGAGTCAGGGGCCAAGAGACCCAGTACTTC. It yields the protein CASSLGQGVRGQETQYF.

V is TRBV4-1 and J is TRBJ2-6; weak D call: TRBD2 (6 bases). Germline CDR1 reads MGHRA; CDR2 reads YSYEKL. Trimming removed 5 bases at V and 11 bases at J, with 13 bases between. The CDR3 is 13 amino acids. The DNA for the CDR3 is TGCGCCAGCAGCGTCGGGAGTACGGACGTCCTGACTTTC. Its translation: CASSVGSTDVLTF.

The rearrangement links TRBV6-5 to TRBJ2-3; possibly TRBD1 for D (8 bases). With 7 bases removed from V and 8 bases from J, the gap between germline ends came to 19 bases. The CDR3 is made up of 14 amino acids. CDR1 MNHEY and CDR2 SVGAGI come from the germline V gene. CDR3 residues: CASTPGQGGGTQYF. The CDR3 DNA reads TGTGCCAGCACGCCCGGACAGGGCGGGGGTACGCAGTATTTT.

The rearrangement uses TRBV7-3 and TRBJ1-5; 8 bases match TRBD1. V gave up 5 bases and J gave up 1 base; unmatched junction bases: 7. The germline V gene has CDR1 SGHTA and CDR2 FQGTGA. The CDR3 consists of 16 residues. The CDR3 nucleotides read TGTGCCAGCAGCCAGGACAGGGCTTGGAGCAATCAGCCCCAGCATTTT. Translation: CASSQDRAWSNQPQHF.

This clone has more than one count but fewer than ten. The chain has TRBV6-2 or TRBV6-3 and TRBJ2-7; D not certain. This CDR3 has 14 residues. Germline loops: CDR1 MNHEY, CDR2 SVGEGT. The V end was cut by 5 bases, the J end by 1 base, with 12 bases between. The CDR3 DNA follows: TGTGCCAGCAGTGGATCCGGGTATTCCTACGAGCAGTACTTC. Encoded protein: CASSGSGYSYEQYF.

The V call is TRBV9, the J call TRBJ2-2; D is undetermined. V lost 0 bases and J lost 6, with 9 bases in between. This CDR3 has 14 residues. Germline lookup yields CDR1 SGDLS and CDR2 YYNGEE. CDR3 coding DNA: TGTGCCAGCAGCGTAGCTTTAGGGTCCGGGGAGCTGTTTTTT. Its translation: CASSVALGSGELFF.

This chain links TRBV7-6 with TRBJ2-2; 7 nucleotides agree with TRBD1. Trimming at V came to 6 bases and at J to 4 bases, leaving 8 bases not matched to a gene. Germline V lookup: CDR1 SGHVS, CDR2 FNYEAQ. The CDR3 runs 15 residues. The CDR3 nucleotides are TGTGCCAGCAGACCCACAGGGGCGAGCACCGGGGAGCTGTTTTTT. Its protein product is CASRPTGASTGELFF.

The chain combines TRBV4-1 with TRBJ2-1; TRBD2 matches at 13 bases. The CDR3 has 17 amino acids. Germline CDR1 and CDR2: MGHRA and YSYEKL. V dropped 0 bases and J dropped 7; count of bases not matched to a gene: 6. Here the CDR3 reads CASSQDRTSGSWNEQFF. CDR3 coding DNA: TGCGCCAGCAGCCAAGATCGGACTAGCGGGAGTTGGAATGAGCAGTTCTTC.

The V and J genes are TRBV15 and TRBJ2-1, with D maybe TRBD2 (7 bases). Trimming took off 0 bases at V and 8 bases at J, with 17 bases between the two ends. This CDR3 has 16 amino acids. CDR1 and CDR2 from the germline V gene are LNHNV and YYDKDF (reference sequence). In nucleotides, the CDR3 is TGTGCCACCAGCAGAGAAGGGGGACTACCAGGGGATGAGCAGTTCTTC. Protein sequence: CATSREGGLPGDEQFF.

This clone was observed a few times. The gene calls are TRBV12-3 or TRBV12-4 and TRBJ2-2; D gene unclear. Trimming shortened V by 3 bases and J by 7 bases, and 6 bases separated the two germline ends. CDR3 length: 12 residues. The CDR3 region is CASSFSDGELFF. The CDR3 DNA is TGTGCCAGCAGTTTTAGTGACGGGGAGCTGTTTTTT.

V gene TRBV18 combines with J gene TRBJ2-3, with a possible D match to TRBD2 (6 bases). Germline values: CDR1 KGHSH, CDR2 LQKENI. V was pared by 4 bases and J by 2 bases, with 22 bases between. This CDR3 has 18 residues. The CDR3 DNA is TGTGCCAGCTCACTTATTGGGTTGGTAGCGGCCCCCACAGATACGCAGTATTTT. It encodes CASSLIGLVAAPTDTQYF.

The CDR3 region has the DNA TGTGCCAGCGCCGGGACAGGGGGCACTGAAGCTTTCTTT. Translated, it gives CASAGTGGTEAFF. V usage is TRBV25-1 and J usage is TRBJ1-1; the match to TRBD1 covers 11 bases. The CDR3 length is 13 residues. In germline, CDR1 is MGHDK, CDR2 SYGVNS. V lost 8 bases, J lost 4 bases, and 3 bases stayed unmatched.

J is TRBJ2-4 and V is TRBV6-6, with TRBD1 as a possible D gene (6 bases). Germline V CDR1 and CDR2: MNHNY, SVGAGI (reference sequence). The CDR3 spans 13 residues. The V end was cut by 10 bases, the J end by 3 bases, with 13 bases between. The CDR3 loop reads CATHQGNKNIQYF. The CDR3 DNA follows: TGTGCCACTCACCAGGGGAACAAAAACATTCAGTACTTC.

V is TRBV10-3 and J is TRBJ1-3, with D possibly matching TRBD1 (6 bases). Trimming cost V 6 bases and J 4 bases, with 13 bases left between them. Germline CDR1 is ENHRY and CDR2 is SYGVKD. CDR3 length equals 14 residues. In nucleotides, the CDR3 is TGTGCCATCAGAAGACAGGCAAGAGGAAACACCATATATTTT. Translation: CAIRRQARGNTIYF.

The chain couples TRBV18 to TRBJ1-2; no reliable D call. Germline V gene data show CDR1 as KGHSH and CDR2 as LQKENI. The CDR3 totals 14 residues. Deletions cut 0 bases from V and 1 base from J, with 6 bases between. The CDR3 loop is CASSPPGDNYGYTF. CDR3 in DNA: TGTGCCAGCTCACCACCGGGAGATAACTATGGCTACACCTTC.

The DNA for the CDR3 is TGTGCCAGCAGCCGAGGACTAGCGGGAGGCTCACATGAGCAGTTCTTC. Protein product: CASSRGLAGGSHEQFF. This rearrangement joins TRBV3-1 (or the pseudogene TRBV3-2) to TRBJ2-1; 14 bases fit TRBD2. The CDR3 loop spans 16 amino acids. Germline V lookup: CDR1 LGHDT, CDR2 YNNKEL (reference sequence). The junction had 7 bases not matched to a gene; V was cut back by 4 bases and J by 8 bases.

The chain carries TRBV27 and TRBJ2-3; D remains unclear. V gave up 3 bases and J gave up 8 bases, with 21 bases separating them. CDR1 is MNHEY, CDR2 SMNVEV, per germline (reference sequence). The CDR3 consists of 16 residues. In nucleotides, the CDR3 is TGTGCCAGCAGTTTTGATCCTGACATACTCCGCGGTACGCAGTATTTT. This gives the protein CASSFDPDILRGTQYF.

The CDR3, as DNA: TGCGCCAGCAGCTTGGTCCAGGGAACCTTCTACGAGCAGTACTTC. It codes for CASSLVQGTFYEQYF. The chain joins TRBV5-1 to TRBJ2-7; a weak D match, TRBD1 (5 bases). Germline V lookup: CDR1 SGHRS, CDR2 YFSETQ. V lost 0 bases and J lost 3, with 13 bases in between. The CDR3 is 15 residues long.